Listed below are T cell receptor beta chains from one sample, sequenced in a study of beta chain features in type 1 diabetes. TCRdb's table, derived via immunoSEQ multiplex PCR, lists solely in-frame clones and lacks some. The profile shows roughly 500,000 clones, over 9.5% of them singletons. Sequencing was done on a sample of naive CD4+ T cells from blood. Source of these receptors: a young woman in good health. Each CDR3 is given without its conserved first and last residue. The D gene is left open where the match is weak. The size entry is marked missing in some rows and otherwise reads once, few, many or a size class.

CDR3 length	V gene	J gene	D gene	clone size	CDR3 protein
12	TRBV12-5	TRBJ2-1	.	few	ASVRDNSYNEQF
14	TRBV7-9	TRBJ2-5	.	few	ASSLTGPTPGETQY
12	TRBV5-4	TRBJ1-1	TRBD1	.	ASSFGQGQTEAF
16	TRBV7-8	TRBJ2-2	.	.	ASRARADGRLNTGELF
15	TRBV7-2	TRBJ2-3	TRBD2	few	ASSLALWLAETDTQY
16	TRBV9	TRBJ2-1	.	.	ASSVAGTGIPEGNEQF
11	TRBV6-1	TRBJ2-1	.	.	ASSGYRYNEQF
14	TRBV28	TRBJ1-6	.	few	ASSLSTGPLSSPLH
11	TRBV6-6	TRBJ1-2	.	few	ASNGLTLYGYT
10	TRBV29-1	TRBJ1-4	.	few	SVLTPNEKLF
11	TRBV18	TRBJ2-5	.	few	ASSQTRQETQY
9	TRBV29-1	.	.	.	SAGQGYEQY
13	TRBV6-6	TRBJ2-7	.	.	ASSYDPRQVSEQY
11	TRBV28	TRBJ2-3	.	.	ASTRGGEDTQY
13	TRBV4-3	TRBJ2-3	TRBD1	.	ASSQVDRGTDTQY
10	TRBV9	TRBJ1-5	.	.	ASSPGHQPQH
10	TRBV29-1	TRBJ1-1	.	few	SVVRGQTEAF
13	TRBV29-1	TRBJ2-1	.	few	SARDIGMSYNEQF
14	TRBV18	TRBJ2-2	.	.	ASSPAGQMNTGELF
13	TRBV5-1	TRBJ1-4	TRBD1	few	ASSKTGASDEKLF
11	TRBV19	TRBJ2-1	.	.	ASSISRDNEQF
13	TRBV7-9	TRBJ2-3	TRBD1	.	ASSSDRGIPDTQY
15	TRBV5-1	TRBJ2-3	TRBD2	few	ASSSTSGRTSTDTQY